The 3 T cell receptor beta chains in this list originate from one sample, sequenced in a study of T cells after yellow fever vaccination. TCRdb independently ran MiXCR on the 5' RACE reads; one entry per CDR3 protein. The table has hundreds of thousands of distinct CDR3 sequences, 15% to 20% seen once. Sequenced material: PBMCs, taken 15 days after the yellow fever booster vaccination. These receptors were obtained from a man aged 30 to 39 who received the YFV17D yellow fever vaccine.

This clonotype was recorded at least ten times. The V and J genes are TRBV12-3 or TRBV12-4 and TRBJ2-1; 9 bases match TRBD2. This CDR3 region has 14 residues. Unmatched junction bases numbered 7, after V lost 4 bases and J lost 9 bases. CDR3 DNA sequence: TGTGCCAGCAGTTATAGCGGGAGTGGGCGTGAGCAGTTCTTC. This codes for CASSYSGSGREQFF.

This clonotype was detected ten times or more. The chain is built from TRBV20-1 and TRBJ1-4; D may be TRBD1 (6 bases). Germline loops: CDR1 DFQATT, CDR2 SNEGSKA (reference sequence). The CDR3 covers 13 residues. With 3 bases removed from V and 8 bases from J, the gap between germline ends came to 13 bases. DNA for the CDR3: TGCAGTGCTAGTTCAGGGGTGGGCGAAAAACTGTTTTTT. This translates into CSASSGVGEKLFF.

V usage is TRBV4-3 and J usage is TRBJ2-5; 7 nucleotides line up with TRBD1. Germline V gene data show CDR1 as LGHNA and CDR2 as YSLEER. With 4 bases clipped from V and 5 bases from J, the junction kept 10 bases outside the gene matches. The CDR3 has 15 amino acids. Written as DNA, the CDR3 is TGCGCCAGCAGCCCACAGACAGGGTACGGCGAGACCCAGTACTTC. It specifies CASSPQTGYGETQYF.